This T cell receptor (beta chain) is from a study of blood T cell repertoires in COVID-19. The overall study: Acute and convalescent COVID-19 samples came from the United States, Italy and Spain. The cDNA or gDNA used as material had been derived from T cells, B-cell-depleted T cells, or PBMCs.

The authors' processing: The authors estimated nucleated cell counts from reference gene primer amplification. TCRdb's copy holds only in-frame clones and misses some; the assay was immunoSEQ multiplex PCR. That table gives V, J and clone size, and the DNA gave D and trimming. The data show more than 150,000 clones, under 85% seen once. Germline V lookup: CDR1 KGHSH, CDR2 LQKENI. The CDR3 sequence is 18 residues long. The J segment lost 3 bases and the V segment lost 0 bases, leaving 8 bases of the junction unmatched. Specimen: peripheral blood. The chain uses TRBV18 and TRBJ2-2, with 9 bases lining up with TRBD2. This sequence was found in a man in his sixties or seventies who had recovered from COVID-19. For the CDR3, the DNA is TGTGCCAGCTCACCACCCCTAGCGGGACACAGATACACCGGGGAGCTGTTTTTT. This encodes CASSPPLAGHRYTGELFF.